A selection of T cell receptor beta chains follows, all from one sample in a study of cytomegalovirus exposure and HLA in healthy donors. Clones were read by immunoSEQ multiplex PCR, and TCRdb kept only the in-frame ones, dropping some. In all, the sample yields 60,000 to 70,000 clones. The sample comprised PBMCs. Receptors originate from a boy younger than 18 in good health and CMV-seronegative. Both conserved end residues are part of each CDR3. A D gene is named only where the DNA matches it firmly.

D gene: -; CDR3 length: 15; J gene: TRBJ1-4; V gene: TRBV18; CDR3 protein: CASSPRVNYNEKLFF; CDR3 DNA: TGTGCCAGCTCACCACGAGTTAATTATAATGAAAAACTGTTTTTT
D gene: -; CDR3 length: 14; J gene: TRBJ1-1; V gene: TRBV6-6; CDR3 protein: CASILGGKNTEAFF; CDR3 DNA: TGTGCCAGCATCCTGGGGGGGAAGAACACTGAAGCTTTCTTT
D gene: -; CDR3 length: 13; J gene: TRBJ2-6; V gene: TRBV5-1; CDR3 protein: CASSSDGANVLTF; CDR3 DNA: TGCGCCAGCAGCTCAGATGGGGCCAACGTCCTGACTTTC
D gene: -; CDR3 length: 12; J gene: TRBJ2-4; V gene: TRBV27; CDR3 protein: CASAGSGNIQYF; CDR3 DNA: TGTGCCAGTGCCGGGTCCGGGAACATTCAGTACTTC
D gene: -; CDR3 length: 17; J gene: TRBJ1-2; V gene: TRBV27; CDR3 protein: CASSSPGQAGGNYGYTF; CDR3 DNA: TGTGCCAGCAGTTCCCCGGGACAAGCTGGGGGTAACTATGGCTACACCTTC
D gene: TRBD1; CDR3 length: 15; J gene: TRBJ2-5; V gene: TRBV15; CDR3 protein: CATSRGGQGEETQYF; CDR3 DNA: TGTGCCACCAGCAGAGGGGGACAGGGGGAGGAGACCCAGTACTTC
D gene: TRBD1; CDR3 length: 13; J gene: TRBJ1-1; V gene: TRBV27; CDR3 protein: CASSERQGTEAFF; CDR3 DNA: TGTGCCAGCAGTGAGAGACAGGGGACTGAAGCTTTCTTT
D gene: -; CDR3 length: 15; J gene: TRBJ1-2; V gene: TRBV18; CDR3 protein: CASSPGQLANYGYTF; CDR3 DNA: TGTGCCAGCTCACCAGGGCAGCTCGCTAACTATGGCTACACCTTC
D gene: -; CDR3 length: 11; J gene: TRBJ1-2; V gene: TRBV10-2; CDR3 protein: CASSNSGGYTF; CDR3 DNA: TGCGCCAGCAGTAATTCGGGAGGCTACACCTTC
D gene: TRBD2; CDR3 length: 12; J gene: TRBJ2-5; V gene: TRBV30; CDR3 protein: CAWSQGGETQYF; CDR3 DNA: TGTGCCTGGAGTCAGGGAGGGGAGACCCAGTACTTC
D gene: -; CDR3 length: 13; J gene: TRBJ2-7; V gene: TRBV19; CDR3 protein: CASSAGRIYEQYF; CDR3 DNA: TGTGCCAGCTCCGCGGGACGGATATACGAGCAGTACTTC
D gene: TRBD1; CDR3 length: 14; J gene: TRBJ1-2; V gene: TRBV19; CDR3 protein: CASTDEGQRNGYTF; CDR3 DNA: TGTGCCAGTACCGATGAGGGACAGCGTAATGGCTACACCTTC
D gene: -; CDR3 length: 14; J gene: TRBJ1-5; V gene: TRBV2; CDR3 protein: CASSEQGSNQPQHF; CDR3 DNA: TGTGCCAGCTCCGAACAGGGTAGCAATCAGCCCCAGCATTTT
D gene: TRBD2; CDR3 length: 16; J gene: TRBJ2-7; V gene: TRBV27; CDR3 protein: CASVSPAGGRIGEQYF; CDR3 DNA: TGTGCCAGCGTGTCCCCGGCCGGCGGGAGAATAGGCGAGCAGTACTTC
D gene: TRBD2; CDR3 length: 14; J gene: TRBJ2-7; V gene: TRBV29-1; CDR3 protein: CSVDSSGSSYEQYF; CDR3 DNA: TGCAGCGTTGATTCTAGCGGATCCTCCTACGAGCAGTACTTC
D gene: -; CDR3 length: 13; J gene: TRBJ2-2; V gene: TRBV5-4; CDR3 protein: CASSSPSTGELFF; CDR3 DNA: TGTGCCAGCAGCTCGCCCAGTACCGGGGAGCTGTTTTTT
D gene: -; CDR3 length: 15; J gene: TRBJ1-5; V gene: TRBV15; CDR3 protein: CATSRDRGSNQPQHF; CDR3 DNA: TGTGCCACCAGCAGAGATAGAGGTAGCAATCAGCCCCAGCATTTT
D gene: TRBD1; CDR3 length: 15; J gene: TRBJ2-2; V gene: TRBV10-3; CDR3 protein: CAIHSGQGNTGELFF; CDR3 DNA: TGTGCCATCCATTCCGGACAGGGGAACACCGGGGAGCTGTTTTTT
D gene: -; CDR3 length: 11; J gene: TRBJ2-5; V gene: TRBV5-1; CDR3 protein: CASSSRETQYF; CDR3 DNA: TGCGCCAGCAGCTCGAGAGAGACCCAGTACTTC
D gene: TRBD1; CDR3 length: 16; J gene: TRBJ1-3; V gene: TRBV7-2; CDR3 protein: CASSLLTGSSGNTIYF; CDR3 DNA: TGTGCCAGCAGCCTCCTGACAGGGAGCTCTGGAAACACCATATATTTT
D gene: -; CDR3 length: 14; J gene: TRBJ2-5; V gene: TRBV4-2; CDR3 protein: CASSQEGGEETQYF; CDR3 DNA: TGTGCCAGCAGCCAAGAAGGGGGGGAAGAGACCCAGTACTTC
D gene: -; CDR3 length: 13; J gene: TRBJ1-5; V gene: TRBV19; CDR3 protein: CASSSQSNQPQHF; CDR3 DNA: TGTGCCAGTAGTAGCCAGAGCAATCAGCCCCAGCATTTT
D gene: -; CDR3 length: 12; J gene: TRBJ1-1; V gene: TRBV27; CDR3 protein: CASSTMNTEAFF; CDR3 DNA: TGTGCCAGCAGTACAATGAACACTGAAGCTTTCTTT
D gene: -; CDR3 length: 15; J gene: TRBJ2-3; V gene: TRBV4-3; CDR3 protein: CASSLLSVDTDTQYF; CDR3 DNA: TGCGCCAGCAGCCTCCTTTCGGTTGACACAGATACGCAGTATTTT
D gene: TRBD2; CDR3 length: 16; J gene: TRBJ2-7; V gene: TRBV10-3; CDR3 protein: CAISTLAGAPSYEQYF; CDR3 DNA: TGTGCCATCAGTACACTAGCGGGGGCCCCCTCCTACGAGCAGTACTTC
D gene: TRBD1; CDR3 length: 14; J gene: TRBJ2-3; V gene: TRBV6-5; CDR3 protein: CASRRQGITDTQYF; CDR3 DNA: TGTGCCAGCAGGCGACAGGGGATCACAGATACGCAGTATTTT
D gene: -; CDR3 length: 14; J gene: TRBJ1-6; V gene: TRBV25-1; CDR3 protein: CASSDRQANSPLHF; CDR3 DNA: TGTGCCAGCAGTGATCGACAGGCTAATTCACCCCTCCACTTT
D gene: TRBD1; CDR3 length: 17; J gene: TRBJ2-5; V gene: TRBV7-2; CDR3 protein: CASSLGSIGTGIETQYF; CDR3 DNA: TGTGCCAGCAGCTTAGGTTCAATAGGGACAGGGATAGAGACCCAGTACTTC
D gene: -; CDR3 length: 11; J gene: TRBJ2-1; V gene: TRBV29-1; CDR3 protein: CSVRRGNEQFF; CDR3 DNA: TGCAGCGTTCGTAGGGGCAATGAGCAGTTCTTC
D gene: TRBD1; CDR3 length: 15; J gene: TRBJ1-1; V gene: TRBV6-5; CDR3 protein: CASSRGQAGYTEAFF; CDR3 DNA: TGTGCCAGCAGCAGGGGACAGGCCGGTTACACTGAAGCTTTCTTT
D gene: TRBD2; CDR3 length: 14; J gene: TRBJ2-7; V gene: TRBV2; CDR3 protein: CASKIAGAENEQYF; CDR3 DNA: TGTGCCAGCAAGATAGCGGGGGCGGAGAACGAGCAGTACTTC
D gene: -; CDR3 length: 15; J gene: TRBJ2-5; V gene: TRBV14; CDR3 protein: CASSQVLLQVETQYF; CDR3 DNA: TGTGCCAGCAGCCAAGTTTTGCTTCAGGTAGAGACCCAGTACTTC
D gene: -; CDR3 length: 14; J gene: TRBJ2-3; V gene: TRBV5-4; CDR3 protein: CASSLQGGTDTQYF; CDR3 DNA: TGTGCCAGCAGCTTACAGGGAGGCACAGATACGCAGTATTTT
D gene: TRBD2; CDR3 length: 14; J gene: TRBJ2-7; V gene: TRBV15; CDR3 protein: CATSRGSGAYEQYF; CDR3 DNA: TGTGCCACCAGCAGAGGGAGCGGGGCCTACGAGCAGTACTTC
D gene: -; CDR3 length: 14; J gene: TRBJ2-1; V gene: TRBV5-1; CDR3 protein: CASSLGPTENEQFF; CDR3 DNA: TGCGCCAGCAGCTTGGGGCCGACAGAGAATGAGCAGTTCTTC
D gene: -; CDR3 length: 13; J gene: TRBJ2-7; V gene: TRBV11-2; CDR3 protein: CASSLGATYEQYF; CDR3 DNA: TGTGCCAGCAGCTTAGGGGCCACCTACGAGCAGTACTTC
D gene: -; CDR3 length: 15; J gene: TRBJ2-6; V gene: TRBV5-1; CDR3 protein: CASSFGGTGANVLTF; CDR3 DNA: TGCGCCAGCAGCTTTGGAGGGACTGGGGCCAACGTCCTGACTTTC
D gene: TRBD1; CDR3 length: 15; J gene: TRBJ1-2; V gene: TRBV4-2; CDR3 protein: CASSQDFNRGDGYTF; CDR3 DNA: TGTGCCAGCAGCCAAGATTTTAACAGGGGCGATGGCTACACCTTC
D gene: TRBD1; CDR3 length: 15; J gene: TRBJ1-2; V gene: TRBV6-1; CDR3 protein: CASSSTGTGAWGYTF; CDR3 DNA: TGTGCCAGCAGTTCTACCGGGACAGGGGCGTGGGGCTACACCTTC
D gene: -; CDR3 length: 10; J gene: TRBJ1-1; V gene: TRBV5-1; CDR3 protein: CASKGTEAFF; CDR3 DNA: TGCGCCAGCAAGGGGACTGAAGCTTTCTTT
D gene: -; CDR3 length: 15; J gene: TRBJ1-2; V gene: TRBV7-2; CDR3 protein: CASSLAGLQGSGYTF; CDR3 DNA: TGTGCCAGCAGCTTAGCAGGTCTACAGGGCAGCGGCTACACCTTC
D gene: TRBD1; CDR3 length: 15; J gene: TRBJ2-5; V gene: TRBV4-1; CDR3 protein: CASSNRQGEQETQYF; CDR3 DNA: TGCGCCAGCAGCAACCGACAGGGGGAACAAGAGACCCAGTACTTC
D gene: -; CDR3 length: 14; J gene: TRBJ2-3; V gene: TRBV29-1; CDR3 protein: CSVGGRFLTDTQYF; CDR3 DNA: TGCAGCGTTGGTGGGCGTTTCCTCACAGATACGCAGTATTTT
D gene: -; CDR3 length: 15; J gene: TRBJ2-4; V gene: TRBV5-1; CDR3 protein: CASSLEGGYGNIQYF; CDR3 DNA: TGCGCCAGCAGCTTGGAAGGGGGTTACGGAAACATTCAGTACTTC
D gene: TRBD1; CDR3 length: 15; J gene: TRBJ2-7; V gene: TRBV6-5; CDR3 protein: CASSYPGTALYEQYF; CDR3 DNA: TGTGCCAGCAGTTACCCCGGGACAGCACTTTACGAGCAGTACTTC
D gene: -; CDR3 length: 18; J gene: TRBJ2-1; V gene: TRBV14; CDR3 protein: CASSQADRTVNSYNEQFF; CDR3 DNA: TGTGCCAGCAGCCAAGCCGATCGTACAGTGAACTCCTACAATGAGCAGTTCTTC
D gene: TRBD1; CDR3 length: 15; J gene: TRBJ1-2; V gene: TRBV19; CDR3 protein: CASTPDPGTAYGYTF; CDR3 DNA: TGTGCCAGTACTCCAGACCCCGGGACAGCCTATGGCTACACCTTC
D gene: -; CDR3 length: 14; J gene: TRBJ1-4; V gene: TRBV5-4; CDR3 protein: CASGPTHGGEKLFF; CDR3 DNA: TGTGCCAGCGGCCCGACGCATGGGGGGGAAAAACTGTTTTTT
D gene: TRBD1; CDR3 length: 17; J gene: TRBJ2-2; V gene: TRBV7-7; CDR3 protein: CASSRTGVGIIAGELFF; CDR3 DNA: TGTGCCAGCTCCCGGACAGGGGTTGGTATCATCGCCGGGGAGCTGTTTTTT
D gene: -; CDR3 length: 13; J gene: TRBJ1-2; V gene: TRBV30; CDR3 protein: CAWRPEGVGGYTF; CDR3 DNA: TGTGCCTGGAGACCCGAGGGGGTAGGCGGCTACACCTTC
D gene: -; CDR3 length: 13; J gene: TRBJ2-2; V gene: TRBV6-1; CDR3 protein: CASRQGITGELFF; CDR3 DNA: TGTGCCAGCAGGCAGGGGATCACCGGGGAGCTGTTTTTT
D gene: TRBD2; CDR3 length: 12; J gene: TRBJ2-2; V gene: TRBV27; CDR3 protein: CASGLEFGELFF; CDR3 DNA: TGTGCCAGCGGACTAGAATTTGGGGAGCTGTTTTTT
D gene: TRBD2; CDR3 length: 16; J gene: TRBJ2-5; V gene: TRBV5-6; CDR3 protein: CASSFPSGRGEETQYF; CDR3 DNA: TGTGCCAGCAGCTTTCCTAGCGGGCGGGGTGAAGAGACCCAGTACTTC
D gene: TRBD1; CDR3 length: 14; J gene: TRBJ2-2; V gene: TRBV7-7; CDR3 protein: CASSTGGHTGELFF; CDR3 DNA: TGTGCCAGCAGCACAGGGGGCCACACCGGGGAGCTGTTTTTT
D gene: TRBD1; CDR3 length: 17; J gene: TRBJ2-6; V gene: TRBV19; CDR3 protein: CASKKQGTDSGANVLTF; CDR3 DNA: TGTGCCAGTAAAAAACAGGGGACGGACTCTGGGGCCAACGTCCTGACTTTC
D gene: TRBD1; CDR3 length: 15; J gene: TRBJ1-6; V gene: TRBV6-6; CDR3 protein: CASSRGQGGTSPLHF; CDR3 DNA: TGTGCCAGCAGCCGCGGACAGGGTGGAACTTCACCCCTCCACTTT
D gene: TRBD1; CDR3 length: 14; J gene: TRBJ1-1; V gene: TRBV6-5; CDR3 protein: CASRTTGESTEAFF; CDR3 DNA: TGTGCCAGCAGAACCACAGGGGAAAGTACTGAAGCTTTCTTT
D gene: -; CDR3 length: 13; J gene: TRBJ2-7; V gene: TRBV25-1; CDR3 protein: CASSEEQPYEQYF; CDR3 DNA: TGTGCCAGCAGTGAAGAACAGCCCTACGAGCAGTACTTC